This T cell receptor (beta chain) was observed in a study of cytomegalovirus exposure and HLA in healthy donors. Points from the study as a whole: Sequencing probably produced one cluster of sequence variants that were highly shared.

Concerning this clone itself: Its specificity is unknown.

The PCR used 60 Vbeta and 13 Jbeta primers. Sequencing used immunoSEQ multiplex PCR; TCRdb keeps in-frame clones, though not all of them. The sample yields about 95,000 clones, 80% to 90% seen once. The clonotype comes from a man aged 30-40 years in good health and CMV-seropositive. Specimen: PBMCs.

The CDR3 protein is CATSSETGIEQYF. In DNA form, the CDR3 reads TGTGCCACCAGCAGCGAAACAGGGATCGAGCAGTACTTC. The rearrangement links TRBV15 to TRBJ2-7; TRBD1 might be the D (6 bases). CDR1 LNHNV and CDR2 YYDKDF come from the germline V gene (reference sequence). The ends were cut back, 3 bases at V and 6 bases at J, with 12 bases in the middle. This CDR3 is 13 amino acids long.